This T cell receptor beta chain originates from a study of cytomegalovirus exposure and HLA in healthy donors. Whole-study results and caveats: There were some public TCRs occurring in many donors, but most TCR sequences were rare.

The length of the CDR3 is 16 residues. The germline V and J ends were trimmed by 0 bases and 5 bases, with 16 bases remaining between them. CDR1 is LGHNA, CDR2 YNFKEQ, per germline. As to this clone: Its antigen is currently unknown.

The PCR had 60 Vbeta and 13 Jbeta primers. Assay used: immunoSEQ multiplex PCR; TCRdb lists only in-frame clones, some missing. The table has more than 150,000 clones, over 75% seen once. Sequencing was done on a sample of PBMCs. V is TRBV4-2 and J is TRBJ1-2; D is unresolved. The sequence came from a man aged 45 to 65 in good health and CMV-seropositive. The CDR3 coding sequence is TGTGCCAGCAGCCAAGATTCAGGTCTGGTGATATATGGCTACACCTTC. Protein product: CASSQDSGLVIYGYTF.